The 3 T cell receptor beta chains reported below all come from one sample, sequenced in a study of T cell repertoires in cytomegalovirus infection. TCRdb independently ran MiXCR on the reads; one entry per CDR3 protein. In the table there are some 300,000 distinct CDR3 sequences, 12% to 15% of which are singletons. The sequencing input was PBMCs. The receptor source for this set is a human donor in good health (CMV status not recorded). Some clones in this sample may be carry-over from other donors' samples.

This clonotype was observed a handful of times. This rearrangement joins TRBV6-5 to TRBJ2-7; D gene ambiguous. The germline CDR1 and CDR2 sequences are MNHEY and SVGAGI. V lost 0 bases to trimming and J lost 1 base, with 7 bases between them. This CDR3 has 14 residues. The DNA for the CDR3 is TGTGCCAGCAGTTACTCCTGGAGTTCCTACGAGCAGTACTTC. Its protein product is CASSYSWSSYEQYF.

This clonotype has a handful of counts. CDR3 sequence reads: CASSLGQGNVFGYTF. DNA of the CDR3: TGTGCCAGCAGTCTGGGACAGGGAAATGTGTTTGGCTACACCTTC. The chain recombines TRBV12-3 or TRBV12-4 with TRBJ1-2; 9 bases map to TRBD1. The V segment lost 5 bases and the J segment 7 bases; nucleotides outside the gene matches: 11. The CDR3 spans 15 residues.

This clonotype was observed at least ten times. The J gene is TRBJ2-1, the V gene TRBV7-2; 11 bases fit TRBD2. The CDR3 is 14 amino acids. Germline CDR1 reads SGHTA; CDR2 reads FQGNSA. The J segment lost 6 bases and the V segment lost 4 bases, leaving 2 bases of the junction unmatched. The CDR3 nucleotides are TGTGCCAGCAGCTACCTAGCGGGAGGCAATGAGCAGTTCTTC. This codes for CASSYLAGGNEQFF.